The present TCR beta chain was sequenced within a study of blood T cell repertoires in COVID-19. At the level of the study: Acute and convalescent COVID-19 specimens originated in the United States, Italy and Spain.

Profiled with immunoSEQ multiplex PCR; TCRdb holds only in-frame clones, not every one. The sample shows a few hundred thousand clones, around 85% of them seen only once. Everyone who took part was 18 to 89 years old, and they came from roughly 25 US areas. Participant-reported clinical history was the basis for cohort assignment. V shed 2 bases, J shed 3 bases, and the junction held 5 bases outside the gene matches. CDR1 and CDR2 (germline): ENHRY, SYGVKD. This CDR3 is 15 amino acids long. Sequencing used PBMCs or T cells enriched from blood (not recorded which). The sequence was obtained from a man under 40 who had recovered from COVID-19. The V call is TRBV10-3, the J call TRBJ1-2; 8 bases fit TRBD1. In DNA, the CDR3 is TGTGCCATCAGTGAGGTTTTGACAGGGGACTATGGCTACACCTTC. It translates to CAISEVLTGDYGYTF.